The 5 T cell receptor beta chains below all came from one sample that was sequenced in a study of cytomegalovirus exposure and HLA in healthy donors (dated by TCRdb to about 2017). Libraries were made using the immunoSEQ multiplex PCR assay. The multiplex PCR relied on a mix of 60 forward primers for TCR Vbeta segments and 13 reverse primers for TCR Jbeta segments. TCRdb took this table from immuneACCESS and kept in-frame rearrangements with V and J called. Such tables lack part of the clones; where checked against another copy, unresolved V genes explain under half of the gap, and the rest is unexplained. The sample includes tens of thousands of clones, with 65% to 70% observed a single time. The top ten hold roughly 15% of the sample. The material sequenced was PBMCs. These receptors originate from a male donor in good health and CMV-seropositive.

V and J are TRBV4-1 and TRBJ2-1; D is undetermined. V lost 2 bases and J 5 bases, leaving 7 bases between the germline ends. The CDR3 length is 13 residues. Germline CDR1 is MGHRA and CDR2 is YSYEKL. CDR3 bases: TGCGCCAGCAGCCAACGCCCGGACAATGAGCAGTTCTTC. It yields the protein CASSQRPDNEQFF.

By its share, this clone is large. The chain combines TRBV4-3 with TRBJ1-3; D ambiguous. The CDR3 consists of 15 residues. CDR1 LGHNA and CDR2 YSLEER come from the germline V gene. The V gene lost 3 bases and the J gene lost 0 bases, with 9 bases spanning the gap. CDR3 sequence (DNA): TGCGCCAGCAGCCATCTAGGAGACTCTGGAAACACCATATATTTT. This encodes CASSHLGDSGNTIYF.

This clone was observed a few times. The J gene is TRBJ2-5, the V gene TRBV19; D unresolved. Germline lookup yields CDR1 LNHDA and CDR2 SQIVND (reference sequence). V shed 0 bases and J shed 2 bases, with 7 bases lying between them. The CDR3 runs to 14 residues. CDR3 loop: CASSIEAPQETQYF. The CDR3 DNA reads as TGTGCCAGTAGTATAGAAGCCCCTCAAGAGACCCAGTACTTC.

The rearrangement joins TRBV18 to TRBJ2-7, with a tentative D call TRBD2 (5 bases). The germline gives CDR1 KGHSH, CDR2 LQKENI. V was cut by 3 bases and J by 3 bases, with 18 bases left in between. This CDR3 region has 16 residues. CDR3 nucleotide sequence: TGTGCCAGCTCACCGGAGGAGAGAGGTTCCATCTACGAGCAGTACTTC. Translation gives CASSPEERGSIYEQYF.

The chain has TRBV6-5 and TRBJ2-7, with 7 bases lining up with TRBD1. Germline CDR1 and CDR2: MNHEY and SVGAGI. There are 13 residues in the CDR3. With V trimmed by 6 bases and J by 4 bases, 6 bases remained unmatched. The chain's CDR3 is CASRRTGGYEQYF. The CDR3 DNA is TGTGCCAGCAGACGGACAGGAGGATACGAGCAGTACTTC.